This T cell receptor beta chain was captured by sequencing in a study of CD8 T cells in Susac syndrome. It was negative isolation that provided the CD8+ and CD4+ T cells, whereas TEMRA cells were enriched by FACS. The germline V gene encodes CDR1 LNHDA and CDR2 SQIVND (reference sequence). This CDR3 is built from 15 residues. Between the trimmed V and J ends, which lost 3 bases and 0 bases, there was a span of 9 bases. Random hexamers primed reverse transcription of about 0.45 to 1 ug RNA. Amplification of TCR beta CDR3 used immunoSEQ multiplex PCR across 54 Vbeta and 13 Jbeta. From the immunoSEQ multiplex PCR reads, TCRdb called clonotypes with MiXCR, one entry per CDR3 protein. Among approximately 130,000 distinct CDR3 sequences listed, under 95% were seen once.

The source is a human donor with multiple sclerosis. V gene TRBV19 combines with J gene TRBJ1-5; no clear D gene. The sample comprised CD8+ T cells from PBMCs. CDR3 loop: CASSILADSNQPQHF. For the CDR3, the DNA is TGTGCCAGTAGTATTTTAGCTGATAGCAATCAGCCCCAGCATTTT.